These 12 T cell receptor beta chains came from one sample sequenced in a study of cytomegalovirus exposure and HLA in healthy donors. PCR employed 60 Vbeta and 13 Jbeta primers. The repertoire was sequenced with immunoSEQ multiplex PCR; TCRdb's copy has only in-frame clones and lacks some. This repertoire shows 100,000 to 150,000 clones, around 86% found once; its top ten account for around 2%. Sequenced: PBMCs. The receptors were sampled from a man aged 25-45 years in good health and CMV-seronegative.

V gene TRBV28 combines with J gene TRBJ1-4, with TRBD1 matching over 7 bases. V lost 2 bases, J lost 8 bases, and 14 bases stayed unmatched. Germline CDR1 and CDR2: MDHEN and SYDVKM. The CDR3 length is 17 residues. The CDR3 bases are TGTGCCAGCAGTTTACCGCCCGGACTCCAGGGGGAAGAAAAACTGTTTTTT. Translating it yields CASSLPPGLQGEEKLFF.

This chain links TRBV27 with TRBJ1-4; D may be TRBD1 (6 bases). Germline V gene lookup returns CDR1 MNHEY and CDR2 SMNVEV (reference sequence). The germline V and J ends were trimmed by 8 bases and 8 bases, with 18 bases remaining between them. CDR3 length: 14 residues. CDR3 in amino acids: CASGLQGLGEKLFF. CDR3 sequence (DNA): TGTGCCAGCGGATTACAGGGTTTAGGAGAAAAACTGTTTTTT.

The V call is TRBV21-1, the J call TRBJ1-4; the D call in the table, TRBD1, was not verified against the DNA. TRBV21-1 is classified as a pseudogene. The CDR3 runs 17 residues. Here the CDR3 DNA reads TGTGCCAGCAGCAAACGCAGGGAAAGCTTCCGTAATGAAAAACTGTTTTTT. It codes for CASSKRRESFRNEKLFF.

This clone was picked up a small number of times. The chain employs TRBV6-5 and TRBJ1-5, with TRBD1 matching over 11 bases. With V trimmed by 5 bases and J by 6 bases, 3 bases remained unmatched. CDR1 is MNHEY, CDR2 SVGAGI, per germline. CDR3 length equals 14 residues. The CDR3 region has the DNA TGTGCCAGCAGTGGACAGGGGGCGCGTCAGCCCCAGCATTTT. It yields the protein CASSGQGARQPQHF.

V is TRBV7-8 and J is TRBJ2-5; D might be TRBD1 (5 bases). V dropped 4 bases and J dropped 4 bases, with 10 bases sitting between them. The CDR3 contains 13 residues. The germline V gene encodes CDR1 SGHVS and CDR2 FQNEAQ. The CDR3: CASSSVGRETQYF. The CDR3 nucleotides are TGTGCCAGCAGCTCTGTGGGGCGAGAGACCCAGTACTTC.

This CDR3 is CSVLTGVNSPLHF. The CDR3 coding sequence is TGCAGCGTCCTGACAGGGGTAAATTCACCCCTCCACTTT. The chain joins TRBV29-1 to TRBJ1-6; 8 positions match TRBD1. Germline-derived CDR1 and CDR2 are SQVTM and ANQGSEA. V shed 6 bases and J 7 bases; nucleotides not matched to a gene: 5. CDR3 length: 13 residues.

The CDR3 nucleotides read TGTGCCAGCAGCTTTACAGGGTCGAGACAGCCCCAGCATTTT. This encodes CASSFTGSRQPQHF. The V and J genes are TRBV7-9 and TRBJ1-5, with D tentatively TRBD1 (6 bases). Germline CDR1 is SEHNR and CDR2 is FQNEAQ (reference sequence). V gave up 3 bases and J gave up 7 bases, with 13 bases separating them. This CDR3 has 14 amino acids.

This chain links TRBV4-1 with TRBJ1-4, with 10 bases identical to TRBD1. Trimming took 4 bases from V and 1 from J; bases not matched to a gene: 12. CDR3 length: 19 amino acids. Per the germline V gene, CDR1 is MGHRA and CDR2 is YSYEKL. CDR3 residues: CASSLRRGQGIGTNEKLFF. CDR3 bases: TGCGCCAGCAGCCTCAGGCGGGGACAGGGGATTGGAACTAATGAAAAACTGTTTTTT.

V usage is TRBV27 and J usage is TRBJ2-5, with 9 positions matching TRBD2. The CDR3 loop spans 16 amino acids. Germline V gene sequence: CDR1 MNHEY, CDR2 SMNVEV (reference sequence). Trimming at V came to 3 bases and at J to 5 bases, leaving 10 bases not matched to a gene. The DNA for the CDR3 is TGTGCCAGCAGTTTTGGGGGCGGGGGGGCCCGTGAGACCCAGTACTTC. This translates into CASSFGGGGARETQYF.

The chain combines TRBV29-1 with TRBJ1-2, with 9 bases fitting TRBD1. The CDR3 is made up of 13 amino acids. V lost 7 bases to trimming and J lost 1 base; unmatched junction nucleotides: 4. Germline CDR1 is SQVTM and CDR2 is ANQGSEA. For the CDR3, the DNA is TGCAGCGGCTTGGGACAGGGTAACTATGGCTACACCTTC. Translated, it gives CSGLGQGNYGYTF.

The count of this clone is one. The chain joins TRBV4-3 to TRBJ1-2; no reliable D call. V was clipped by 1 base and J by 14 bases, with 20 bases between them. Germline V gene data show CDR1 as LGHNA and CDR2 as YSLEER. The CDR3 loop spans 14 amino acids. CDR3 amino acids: CASSQVGSNPSATF. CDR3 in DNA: TGCGCCAGCAGCCAAGTTGGGAGTAACCCCTCGGCGACCTTC.

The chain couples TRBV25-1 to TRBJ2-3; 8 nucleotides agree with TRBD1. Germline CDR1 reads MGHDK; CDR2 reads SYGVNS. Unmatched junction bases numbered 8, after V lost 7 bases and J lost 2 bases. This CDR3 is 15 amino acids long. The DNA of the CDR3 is TGTGCCAGCACCCTAGACAGGGGCAACACAGATACGCAGTATTTT. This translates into CASTLDRGNTDTQYF.